What follows are 26 T cell receptor beta chains derived from one specimen sequenced in a study of T cells in Graves' hyperthyroidism and ophthalmopathy. What was amplified from RNA transcripts were TCR beta CDR3 regions. First-round RT-PCR targeting the TCR CDR3 was performed with the HTBI primer set. MiXCR, run by TCRdb on the multiplex PCR reads, gives a single entry per CDR3 protein. The sample contains 300,000 to 450,000 distinct CDR3 sequences, 15% to 19% of which appear only once. What was sequenced was blood. The receptors stem from a young woman with Graves' hyperthyroidism that later progressed to Graves' ophthalmopathy.

Turning to this clonotype: Since a much larger clone is just one base distant, this may be a read error. The genes are TRBV28 and TRBJ2-1, with D uncertain. Trimming took 11 bases from V and 10 from J, leaving 15 bases between them. The germline CDR1 and CDR2 sequences are MDHEN and SYDVKM. This CDR3 is 11 amino acids long. CDR3 region: CAARRTGEQFF. The CDR3 DNA is TGTGCCGCCAGGCGGACGGGCGAGCAGTTCTTC.

The table lists this clonotype with many counts. The chain couples TRBV6-1 to TRBJ1-1; D unclear. V shed 5 bases and J shed 0 bases, with 13 bases lying between them. In germline, CDR1 is MNHNS, CDR2 SASEGT. The CDR3 covers 15 residues. The CDR3 region is CASSLRRAVNTEAFF. The CDR3 region has the DNA TGTGCCAGCAGTCTGAGGAGGGCAGTGAACACTGAAGCTTTCTTT.

A remark on this clonotype: A much more abundant neighbour one base away suggests this may be a read error. J is TRBJ2-3 and V is TRBV20-1, with 7 bases that match TRBD2. The CDR3 consists of 16 residues. CDR1 and CDR2 from the germline V gene are DFQATT and SNEGSKA (reference sequence). DNA for the CDR3: TGCAGTGCTAGCGGGAAGCGGGGCGCAAGCACAGATAGGCAGTATTTT. It specifies CSASGKRGASTDRQYF.

The chain combines TRBV5-1 with TRBJ2-3; D remains unclear. CDR1 and CDR2 from the germline V gene are SGHRS and YFSETQ. V shed 3 bases and J shed 6 bases, with 23 bases lying between them. This CDR3 contains 17 residues. CDR3 in DNA: TGCGCCAGCAGCTCAAGATGGGTCTTCGAAGCAAGGGATACGCAGTATTTT. As protein: CASSSRWVFEARDTQYF.

The V gene is TRBV27, the J gene TRBJ1-5; D ambiguous. Germline V gives CDR1 MNHEY, CDR2 SMNVEV (reference sequence). The V end lost 3 bases, the J end lost 4 bases, and 7 bases lay between the germline ends. The CDR3 is made up of 13 amino acids. CDR3 loop: CASSFDTNQPQHF. DNA for the CDR3: TGTGCCAGCAGTTTTGACACGAATCAGCCCCAGCATTTT.

On this clonotype: This sequence may be a read error, since a much larger clone differs from it by one base. The chain uses TRBV6-1 and TRBJ2-7, with 12 nucleotides matching TRBD1. J gave up 2 bases and V 6 bases, and 2 bases lay outside the gene matches. Germline-derived CDR1 and CDR2 are MNHNS and SASEGT. The CDR3 length is 14 residues. CDR3 protein: CASRGTGGTYEQYF. In nucleotides, the CDR3 is TGTGCCAGCAGGGGGACAGGGGGCACCTACGAGCAGTACTTC.

This clonotype was counted a few times. The genes are TRBV18 and TRBJ2-7; D is ambiguous. The CDR3 runs 14 residues. Per germline, CDR1 KGHSH and CDR2 LQKENI. Between the trimmed V and J ends, which lost 2 bases and 4 bases, there was a span of 12 bases. The CDR3 nucleotides read TGTGCCAGCTCACCAGTGAACTACGATTACGAGCAGTACTTC. As protein: CASSPVNYDYEQYF.

This clonotype appeared many times. The chain combines TRBV2 with TRBJ2-5; tentative D call: TRBD2 (6 bases). This CDR3 is 15 amino acids long. The germline gives CDR1 SNHLY, CDR2 FYNNEI. Trimming shortened V by 1 base and J by 5 bases, and 14 bases separated the two germline ends. The CDR3 DNA reads TGTGCCAGCAGTGAAGGTGGGCAGGGAGGTGAGACCCAGTACTTC. Amino acid sequence: CASSEGGQGGETQYF.

This clonotype was detected many times. The rearrangement uses TRBV20-1 and TRBJ2-1; TRBD1 or TRBD2 may be the D gene (5 bases each). In germline, CDR1 is DFQATT, CDR2 SNEGSKA (reference sequence). The germline V and J ends were trimmed by 6 bases and 10 bases, with 25 bases remaining between them. The CDR3 consists of 15 residues. The CDR3 DNA is TGCAGTGCCGAAACGACGGGACCCCTCTTTGGGGAGCAGTTCTTC. Translated, it gives CSAETTGPLFGEQFF.

In its sample, this clonotype was seen many times. This chain connects TRBV4-2 to TRBJ2-1, with 8 bases identical to TRBD2. The CDR3 runs to 14 residues. Germline V lookup: CDR1 LGHNA, CDR2 YNFKEQ. Trimming cost V 0 bases and J 9 bases; bases outside gene matches: 4. The CDR3 DNA follows: TGTGCCAGCAGCCAAGACGGAGCGGGAGTTGAGCAGTTCTTC. As protein: CASSQDGAGVEQFF.

The CDR3 loop is CASSYFPGTGVNEQYF. The CDR3 DNA reads as TGTGCCAGTAGTTACTTCCCCGGGACAGGGGTAAACGAGCAGTACTTC. The chain recombines TRBV19 with TRBJ2-7; TRBD1 matches 10 bases. V lost 5 bases and J lost 5; bases outside the gene matches: 12. The CDR3 has 16 residues. CDR1 is LNHDA and CDR2 is SQIVND in the germline V gene (reference sequence). The whole variable domain, remainder taken from reference TRBV19 and TRBJ2-7, is DGGITQSPKYLFRKEGQNVTLSCEQNLNHDAMYWYRQDPGQGLRLIYYSQIVNDFQKGDIAEGYSVSREKKESFPLTVTSAQKNPTAFYLCASSYFPGTGVNEQYFGPGTRLTVT.

As for this clonotype: With a much larger clone just one base away, this may be a read error. Likely a read error: the CDR3 ends without its conserved phenylalanine or tryptophan. This chain uses TRBV25-1 with TRBJ1-1; D is undetermined. V lost 2 bases and J lost 11, with 12 bases in between. Germline-derived CDR1 and CDR2 are MGHDK and SYGVNS. The CDR3 extends over 12 amino acids. The CDR3 region is CASSEGRTTAFL. CDR3 sequence (DNA): TGTGCCAGCAGTGAAGGCCGGACGACGGCTTTCCTT.

The sample holds a few counts of this clonotype. The chain uses TRBV6-1 and TRBJ1-3; TRBD1 matches 12 bases. CDR1 and CDR2 (germline): MNHNS, SASEGT. The CDR3 covers 17 residues. With V trimmed by 5 bases and J by 3 bases, 8 bases remained unmatched. CDR3 nucleotides: TGTGCCAGCAGTCTCCGGGACAGGGGGCGAAGTGGAAACACCATATATTTT. It is translated as CASSLRDRGRSGNTIYF.

The chain has TRBV7-9 and TRBJ2-2, with 9 bases that match TRBD2. The ends lost 6 bases at V and 2 bases at J; junction bases unmatched: 7. The germline V gene has CDR1 SEHNR and CDR2 FQNEAQ (reference sequence). The CDR3 has 16 amino acids. CDR3: CASSLRTSANTGELFF. The DNA for the CDR3 is TGTGCCAGCAGTCTTCGGACTAGCGCAAACACCGGGGAGCTGTTTTTT.

The table lists this clonotype with many counts. The chain has TRBV27 and TRBJ1-5, with D unclear. The CDR3 loop spans 14 amino acids. Germline values: CDR1 MNHEY, CDR2 SMNVEV (reference sequence). Trimming took off 2 bases at V and 3 bases at J, with 8 bases between the two ends. CDR3 sequence: CASSLGRFNQPQHF. The CDR3 DNA sequence: TGTGCCAGCAGTTTAGGGCGGTTCAATCAGCCCCAGCATTTT.

In its sample, this clonotype was seen many times. The gene calls are TRBV7-2 and TRBJ1-5; D not resolved. With 1 base removed from V and 0 bases from J, the gap between germline ends came to 7 bases. Germline CDR1 reads SGHTA; CDR2 reads FQGNSA. This CDR3 comprises 15 residues. The CDR3 bases are TGTGCCAGCAGCTTAGGGCCGTATAGCAATCAGCCCCAGCATTTT. Protein sequence: CASSLGPYSNQPQHF. The whole variable domain, remainder taken from reference TRBV7-2 and TRBJ1-5, is GAGVSQSPSNKVTEKGKDVELRCDPISGHTALYWYRQSLGQGLEFLIYFQGNSAPDKSGLPSDRFSAERTGGSVSTLTIQRTQQEDSAVYLCASSLGPYSNQPQHFGDGTRLSIL.

This clonotype occurred many times. V usage is TRBV10-3 and J usage is TRBJ2-3, with D uncertain. CDR3 length: 13 amino acids. Germline V gives CDR1 ENHRY, CDR2 SYGVKD. Trimming pared 2 bases from V and 2 bases from J, leaving 5 bases between. In DNA form, the CDR3 reads TGTGCCATCAGTGAGGACCACACAGATACGCAGTATTTT. Protein product: CAISEDHTDTQYF.

There are a few counts of this clonotype. The V call is TRBV6-1, the J call TRBJ2-7; D gene unclear. Germline CDR1 MNHNS, CDR2 SASEGT. The CDR3 is 14 amino acids. The V and J ends lost 5 bases and 3 bases respectively, with 14 bases between them. Here the CDR3 reads CASSPLGSGYEQYF. The DNA for the CDR3 is TGTGCCAGCAGTCCCCTGGGTAGTGGCTACGAGCAGTACTTC.

The sample holds a few counts of this clonotype. The chain carries TRBV20-1 and TRBJ2-6; either TRBD1 or TRBD2 may fit D (5 bases each). The CDR3 consists of 15 residues. Germline-derived CDR1 and CDR2 are DFQATT and SNEGSKA (reference sequence). V lost 1 base to trimming and J lost 0 bases, with 7 bases between them. The CDR3 region has the DNA TGCAGTGCTAGAGTTGGGGGCTCTGGGGCCAACGTCCTGACTTTC. Its protein product is CSARVGGSGANVLTF.

This clonotype was found many times. V gene TRBV27 combines with J gene TRBJ2-7; no reliable D call. Per germline, CDR1 MNHEY and CDR2 SMNVEV (reference sequence). V shed 6 bases and J shed 1 base, with 10 bases lying between them. This CDR3 region has 13 residues. The chain's CDR3 is CASSLGRSYEQYF. CDR3 coding DNA: TGTGCCAGCAGCTTGGGTCGTTCCTACGAGCAGTACTTC.

This rearrangement joins TRBV30 to TRBJ2-3, with D perhaps TRBD1 or TRBD2 (6 bases each). V shed 2 bases and J shed 3 bases, with 30 bases lying between them. The germline V gene encodes CDR1 GTSNPN and CDR2 SVGIG (reference sequence). The CDR3 is 20 residues long. The CDR3 loop reads CAWSSGGPEGWGRGTDTQYF. The CDR3 DNA is TGTGCCTGGAGTAGTGGTGGGCCGGAGGGATGGGGAAGGGGGACAGATACGCAGTATTTT.

Many counts were recorded for this clonotype. The CDR3 protein is CASSYLRRPGPPMGGELFF. Written as DNA, the CDR3 is TGTGCCAGCAGTTACCTAAGACGTCCGGGACCCCCGATGGGAGGGGAGCTGTTTTTT. The rearrangement joins TRBV27 to TRBJ2-2; TRBD1 or TRBD2 may be the D gene (5 bases each). Per the germline V gene, CDR1 is MNHEY and CDR2 is SMNVEV (reference sequence). This CDR3 contains 19 residues. V shed 4 bases and J shed 8 bases, with 29 bases lying between them.

This clonotype was recorded at least ten times. The gene calls are TRBV20-1 and TRBJ2-3, with no clear D. The CDR3 runs to 15 residues. Looked up from germline, CDR1 is DFQATT and CDR2 is SNEGSKA (reference sequence). Trimming left V 3 bases short and J 0 bases short, with 13 bases between. CDR3 residues: CSARGFPPSTDTQYF. The CDR3 coding sequence is TGCAGTGCTAGGGGTTTTCCTCCTAGCACAGATACGCAGTATTTT.

In this sample, this clonotype turned up a few times. The rearrangement joins TRBV20-1 to TRBJ2-7, with D possibly being TRBD1 (6 bases). Trimming left V 7 bases short and J 2 bases short, with 9 bases between. CDR1 is DFQATT, CDR2 SNEGSKA, per germline (reference sequence). The CDR3 is 11 residues long. The CDR3 region is CSVDRTYEQYF. CDR3 bases: TGCAGTGTCGACAGGACCTACGAGCAGTACTTC.

This clonotype was seen at least ten times. This chain uses TRBV7-9 with TRBJ2-7, with D unclear. The CDR3 extends over 14 amino acids. Looked up from germline, CDR1 is SEHNR and CDR2 is FQNEAQ (reference sequence). V was clipped by 0 bases and J by 3 bases, with 9 bases between them. As DNA, the CDR3 is TGTGCCAGCAGCTTAGCGCAGAAATACTACGAGCAGTACTTC. Its translation is CASSLAQKYYEQYF.

This clonotype appeared many times. J is TRBJ2-7 and V is TRBV27; possible D gene TRBD1, 6 bases. V gave up 2 bases and J gave up 0 bases, with 11 bases separating them. The CDR3 is made up of 15 amino acids. Germline CDR1 and CDR2: MNHEY and SMNVEV (reference sequence). CDR3 DNA: TGTGCCAGCAGTTTAAGGACAGCCAGCTCCTACGAGCAGTACTTC. Encoded protein: CASSLRTASSYEQYF.